The sequence of this T cell receptor beta chain was determined in a study of identical twins (dated by TCRdb to the mid-2010s). In the study overall: To test whether fetal clonotypes persist, this study deep-sequenced TCR alpha and beta repertoires from monozygotic twins, from unrelated adults of various ages, and from cord blood. To rule out contamination, the twin experiments were replicated at different times with different library preparation protocols. What the authors observed across the whole study: Fewer insertions were carried by abundant cord blood beta clonotypes; a weaker similar trend was observed in young adult naive repertoires, while no such trend was observed in memory repertoires. Out-of-frame TCR alpha sharing in monozygotic twins was systematically underestimated by recombination models, whereas sharing between unrelated individuals was in agreement with the recombination models. Compared with coincidental sharing between unrelated individuals, out-of-frame TCR alpha sequences shared between twins showed an excess of sequences with low generation probability. Zero-insertion analyses could be partly confounded by invariant T cells such as MAIT and iNKT, although diverse VJ usage argued against such confounding for most clonotypes. The excess sharing between twins in beta out-of-frame sequences was weaker because fewer shared sequences reduced the signal-to-noise ratio. Because the same donors could not be followed over many years, the conclusions depended on cross-sectional statistical analysis.

CDR1 and CDR2, per the germline V gene (reference sequence), are DFQATT and SNEGSKA. The CDR3, cysteine through phenylalanine, is 13 amino acids long. Just the 39-base CDR3 DNA is kept, in frame starting at base 1. V lost 7 bases and J lost 3 bases; the stretch between them is 13 bases long. This clonotype was observed a handful of times. Its binding antigen is unknown. No per-base quality is available; no much larger clone lies one base away. The library was generated by 5' RACE. Sequenced using an Illumina HiSeq 2000. Template switching introduced a universal primer binding site; the final cDNA contained a unique molecular identifier, enabling accurate counting of TCR cDNA molecules. Specific primers in the conserved constant-segment region were used to synthesize first-strand cDNA for TCR alpha and beta chains. To control for contamination, every cDNA library was double barcoded, receiving both a SMART-Mk sample barcode and Illumina barcodes. TruSeq adapter sequences and Illumina sample barcodes were added in two successive PCR steps. The Illumina HiSeq platform was used with custom primers to sequence TCR alpha and beta cDNA libraries. The original methods were these. MiGEC processed the raw reads to extract unique molecular identifiers, while MiXCR was used to determine the CDR3 positions. For each individual, recombination models were inferred using an EM algorithm with the repgenHMM and IGoR tools. The tcR package in R was used for shared clonotype analysis, with sharing normalized by the product of cloneset sizes. To study raw recombination without the effects of thymic and clonal selection, out-of-frame nonproductive sequences were analyzed. TCRdb took the public reads, trimmed them with fastp at Q25, ran MiXCR for clone calling and kept in-frame beta chains. Records with the same CDR3 protein are collapsed into one entry carrying the most frequent genes and DNA. What appears here as the V and J calls and clone size reflects TCRdb's work, not the paper's. The sample table lists 410,000 or so distinct CDR3 sequences, approximately 17% of them with a count of one. 9.5% to 15% of the sample lies in the top ten.

Every donor in the study was a healthy Caucasian. Three unrelated non-twin adults were also sequenced: a male aged 18 to 30, a male aged 50 to 60 and a female aged 50 to 60. Miltenyi CD45RO+ enrichment and human naive T-cell isolation kits were used to isolate memory (CD45RO+) and naive T cells from PBMC. The TCR comes from a man in his forties or fifties in good health. The sample taken for sequencing was naive T cells sorted from blood. Reading the label with the study, this specimen's cell subset or site is: cells isolated with a human naive T-cell isolation kit. The sequence joins TRBV20-1 to TRBJ1-5; a confident D gene designation cannot be given. The CDR3 sequence is CSVRLGVNQPQHF. Here is the DNA: TGCAGTGTTCGCCTCGGGGTCAATCAGCCCCAGCATTTT.